This paragraph reports one TCR beta chain. The data derive from a study of control samples from healthy donors and cancer patients. The germline gives CDR1 GTSNPN, CDR2 SVGIG (reference sequence). The CDR3 is made up of 13 amino acids. Trimming pared 0 bases from V and 8 bases from J, leaving 13 bases between. Generated by immunoSEQ multiplex PCR, the TCRdb table keeps only in-frame clones and is missing some. The data show 78,000 or so clones, less than 90% seen once. The sample comprised blood. This receptor was taken from a woman in her forties or fifties in good health. The gene calls are TRBV30 and TRBJ1-2; weak D call: TRBD1 (6 bases). CDR3 DNA: TGTGCCTGGAGTGTACGCGGGGGGCTCGGCTACACCTTC. Translation gives CAWSVRGGLGYTF. Full variable domain (remainder filled in from reference TRBV30 and TRBJ1-2): SQTIHQWPATLVQPVGSPLSLECTVEGTSNPNLYWYRQAAGRGLQLLFYSVGIGQISSEVPQNLSASRPQDRQFILSSKKLLLSDSGFYLCAWSVRGGLGYTFGSGTRLTVV.